Detailed here is one T cell receptor (beta chain). This specimen comes from a study of cytomegalovirus exposure and HLA in healthy donors. This CDR3 region has 15 residues. Unmatched junction bases numbered 2, after V lost 7 bases and J lost 2 bases. Germline V gives CDR1 SNHLY, CDR2 FYNNEI. This PCR relied on a set of 60 Vbeta primers and 13 Jbeta primers. Sequencing was performed with immunoSEQ multiplex PCR; in TCRdb, only in-frame clones are kept and a portion is missing. The sample carries more than 85,000 clones, roughly 79% recorded once. Sequenced sample: PBMCs. V usage is TRBV2 and J usage is TRBJ2-2, with 12 bases identical to TRBD2. The sequence came from a woman aged 50 to 65 in good health and CMV-seropositive. This CDR3 reads CASNGLAGNTGELFF. The CDR3, as DNA: TGTGCCAGCAACGGACTAGCGGGAAACACCGGGGAGCTGTTTTTT.